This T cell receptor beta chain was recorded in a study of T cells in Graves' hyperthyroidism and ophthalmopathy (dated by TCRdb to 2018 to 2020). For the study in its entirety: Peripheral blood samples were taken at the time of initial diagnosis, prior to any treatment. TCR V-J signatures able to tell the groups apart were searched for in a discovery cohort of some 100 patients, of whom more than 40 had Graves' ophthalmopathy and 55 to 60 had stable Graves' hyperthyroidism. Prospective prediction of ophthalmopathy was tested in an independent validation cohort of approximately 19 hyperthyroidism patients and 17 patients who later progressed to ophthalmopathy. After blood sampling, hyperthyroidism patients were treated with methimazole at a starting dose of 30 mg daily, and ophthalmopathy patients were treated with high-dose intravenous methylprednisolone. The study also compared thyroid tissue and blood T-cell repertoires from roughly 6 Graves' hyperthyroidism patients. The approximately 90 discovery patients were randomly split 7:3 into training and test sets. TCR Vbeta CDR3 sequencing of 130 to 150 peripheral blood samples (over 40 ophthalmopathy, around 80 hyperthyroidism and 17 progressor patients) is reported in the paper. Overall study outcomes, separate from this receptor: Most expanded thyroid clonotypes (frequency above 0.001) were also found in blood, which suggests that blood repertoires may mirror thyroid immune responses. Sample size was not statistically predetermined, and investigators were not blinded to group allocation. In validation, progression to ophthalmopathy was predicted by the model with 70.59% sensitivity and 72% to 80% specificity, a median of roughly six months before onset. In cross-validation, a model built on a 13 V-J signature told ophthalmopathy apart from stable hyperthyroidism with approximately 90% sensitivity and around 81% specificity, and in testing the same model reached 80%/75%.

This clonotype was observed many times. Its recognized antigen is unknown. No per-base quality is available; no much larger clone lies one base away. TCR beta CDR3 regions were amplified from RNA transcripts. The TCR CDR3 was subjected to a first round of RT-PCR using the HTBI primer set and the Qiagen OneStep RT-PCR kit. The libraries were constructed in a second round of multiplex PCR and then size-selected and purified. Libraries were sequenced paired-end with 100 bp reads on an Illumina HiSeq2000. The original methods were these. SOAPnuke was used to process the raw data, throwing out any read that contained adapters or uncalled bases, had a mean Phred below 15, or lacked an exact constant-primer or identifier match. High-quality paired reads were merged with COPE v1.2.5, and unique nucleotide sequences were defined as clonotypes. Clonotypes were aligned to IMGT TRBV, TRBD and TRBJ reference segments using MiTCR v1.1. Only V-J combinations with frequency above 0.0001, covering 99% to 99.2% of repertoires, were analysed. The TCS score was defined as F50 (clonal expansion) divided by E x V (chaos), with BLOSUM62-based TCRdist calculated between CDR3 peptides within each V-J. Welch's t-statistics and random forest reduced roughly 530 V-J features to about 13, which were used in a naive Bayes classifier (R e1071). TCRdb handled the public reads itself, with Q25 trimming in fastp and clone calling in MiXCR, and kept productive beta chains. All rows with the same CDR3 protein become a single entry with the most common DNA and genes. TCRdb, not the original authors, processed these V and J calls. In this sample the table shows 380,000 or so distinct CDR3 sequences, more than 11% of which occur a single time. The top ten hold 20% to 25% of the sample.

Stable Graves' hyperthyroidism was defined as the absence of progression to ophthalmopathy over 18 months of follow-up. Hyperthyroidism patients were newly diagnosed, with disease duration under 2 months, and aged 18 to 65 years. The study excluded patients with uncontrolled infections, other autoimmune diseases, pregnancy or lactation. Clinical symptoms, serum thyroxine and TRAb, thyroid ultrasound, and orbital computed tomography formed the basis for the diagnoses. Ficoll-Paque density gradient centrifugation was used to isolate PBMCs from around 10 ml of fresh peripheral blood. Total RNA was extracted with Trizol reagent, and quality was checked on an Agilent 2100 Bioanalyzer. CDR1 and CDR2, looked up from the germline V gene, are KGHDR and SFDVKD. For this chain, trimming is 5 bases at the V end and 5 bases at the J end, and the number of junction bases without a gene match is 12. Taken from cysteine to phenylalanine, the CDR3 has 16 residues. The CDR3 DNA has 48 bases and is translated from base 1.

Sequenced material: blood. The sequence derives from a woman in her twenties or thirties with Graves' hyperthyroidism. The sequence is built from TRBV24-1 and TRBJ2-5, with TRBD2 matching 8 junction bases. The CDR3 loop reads CATSAGVLTSAETQYF. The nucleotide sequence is TGTGCCACCAGTGCCGGCGTTCTGACTAGCGCCGAGACCCAGTACTTC.